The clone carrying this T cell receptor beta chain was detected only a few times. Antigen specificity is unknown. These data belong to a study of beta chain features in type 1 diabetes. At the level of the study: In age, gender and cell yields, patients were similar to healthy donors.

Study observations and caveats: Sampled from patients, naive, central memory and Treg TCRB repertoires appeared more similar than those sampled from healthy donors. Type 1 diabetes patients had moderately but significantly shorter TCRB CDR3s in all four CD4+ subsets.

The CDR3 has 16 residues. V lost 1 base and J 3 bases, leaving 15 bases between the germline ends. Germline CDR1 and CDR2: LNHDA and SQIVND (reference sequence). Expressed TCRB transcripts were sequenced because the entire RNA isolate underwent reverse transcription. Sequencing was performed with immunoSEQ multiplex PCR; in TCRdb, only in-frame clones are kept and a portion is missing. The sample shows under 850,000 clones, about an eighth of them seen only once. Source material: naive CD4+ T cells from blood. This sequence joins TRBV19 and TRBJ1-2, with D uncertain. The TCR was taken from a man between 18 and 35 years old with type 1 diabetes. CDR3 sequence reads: CASSIVASDGYYGYTF. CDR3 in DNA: TGTGCCAGTAGTATAGTGGCGTCGGACGGGTACTATGGCTACACCTTC.